This T cell receptor (beta chain) is drawn from a study of cytomegalovirus exposure and HLA in healthy donors. Overall study findings and caveats: Reported performance of the classifier showed diagnosis of cytomegalovirus status with high specificity and sensitivity. Among CMV-associated TCR beta chains, most appeared HLA-restricted in a later analysis. An Asian-associated ancestry cluster reportedly showed fewer N-insertions than the approximately 620-donor mean in a later analysis.

Primers for the PCR totalled 60 Vbeta and 13 Jbeta. Original methodology: About 10 million shared chains were among approximately 80 million unique TCR beta chains counted in a later analysis. Here immunoSEQ multiplex PCR was the method, and the copy in TCRdb shows in-frame clones only, minus some. The V and J calls and clone size are taken from that table; D and trimming were inferred from the DNA. The repertoire holds about 140,000 clones, roughly 80% seen once, with about 11% in the top ten. Details on this clone: Its target is not known.

Sequencing was done on a sample of PBMCs. The TCR sequence derives from a man aged 18 to 30 in good health and CMV-seropositive.

The CDR3 is CASSFGGGRDEKLFF. The CDR3 DNA is TGTGCCAGCAGCTTCGGCGGGGGGCGCGATGAAAAACTGTTTTTT. The V call is TRBV9, the J call TRBJ1-4, with a possible D match to TRBD1 (6 bases). There are 15 residues in the CDR3. Trimming stripped 4 bases from V and 6 bases from J, with 16 bases between. CDR1 and CDR2 from the germline V gene are SGDLS and YYNGEE.